This entry features one T cell receptor beta chain sequence. These data belong to a study of blood T cell repertoires in COVID-19. The overall study: Donors in the United States, Italy and Spain gave samples during acute or convalescent COVID-19.

Using immunoSEQ multiplex PCR, the repertoire was profiled, and TCRdb retains in-frame clones only, with some absent. The table has 110,000 to 150,000 clones, approximately 80% seen once. There are 12 residues in the CDR3. Trimming pared 1 base from V and 6 bases from J, leaving 5 bases between. CDR1 and CDR2 from the germline V gene are KGHDR and SFDVKD. This clonotype originated in a woman older than 75 in a cohort sampled during active or convalescent COVID-19. The sequenced sample consisted of peripheral blood. The gene calls are TRBV24-1 and TRBJ1-2, with D unresolved. CDR3 bases: TGTGCCACCAGTGATTTCCAGGATGGCTACACCTTC. It translates to CATSDFQDGYTF.